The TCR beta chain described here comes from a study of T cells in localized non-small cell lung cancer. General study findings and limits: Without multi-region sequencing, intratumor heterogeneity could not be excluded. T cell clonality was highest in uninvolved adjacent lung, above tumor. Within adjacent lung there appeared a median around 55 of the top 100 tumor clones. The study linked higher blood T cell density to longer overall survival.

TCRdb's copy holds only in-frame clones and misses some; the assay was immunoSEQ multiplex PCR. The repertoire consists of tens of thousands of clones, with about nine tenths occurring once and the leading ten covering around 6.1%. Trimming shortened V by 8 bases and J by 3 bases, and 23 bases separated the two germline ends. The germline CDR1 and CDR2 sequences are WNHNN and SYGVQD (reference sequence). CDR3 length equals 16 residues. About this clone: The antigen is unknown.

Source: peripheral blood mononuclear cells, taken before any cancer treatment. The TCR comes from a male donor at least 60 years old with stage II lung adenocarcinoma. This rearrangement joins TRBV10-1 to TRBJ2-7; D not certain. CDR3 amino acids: CASPLHKGGIVYEQYF. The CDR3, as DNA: TGCGCCAGCCCCTTGCACAAAGGTGGTATCGTCTACGAGCAGTACTTC.